This T cell receptor beta chain was recorded in a study of blood T cells in healthy people across ages. A second 7 to 11 cycle PCR used barcoded and J-beta primers. Each cDNA molecule, via a template-switch adaptor with 12 random nucleotides, was tagged. TCRdb re-derived calls from the 5' RACE reads in MiXCR, one entry per CDR3 protein. Among 1,300,000 or so distinct CDR3 sequences listed, around 55% were seen once. The V gene's germline CDR1 is MGHDK and CDR2 SYGVNS. V was shortened by 3 bases and J by 4 bases, with 8 bases between the two germline ends. CDR3 size: 13 residues. PBMCs, at least 6 million per sample, were isolated.

This clonotype originated in a man in his late teens or twenties in good health. What was sequenced was blood. This chain joins TRBV25-1 and TRBJ2-3; unclear D gene. The CDR3: CASSEGWADTQYF. The CDR3, as DNA: TGTGCCAGCAGTGAGGGTTGGGCAGATACGCAGTATTTT.